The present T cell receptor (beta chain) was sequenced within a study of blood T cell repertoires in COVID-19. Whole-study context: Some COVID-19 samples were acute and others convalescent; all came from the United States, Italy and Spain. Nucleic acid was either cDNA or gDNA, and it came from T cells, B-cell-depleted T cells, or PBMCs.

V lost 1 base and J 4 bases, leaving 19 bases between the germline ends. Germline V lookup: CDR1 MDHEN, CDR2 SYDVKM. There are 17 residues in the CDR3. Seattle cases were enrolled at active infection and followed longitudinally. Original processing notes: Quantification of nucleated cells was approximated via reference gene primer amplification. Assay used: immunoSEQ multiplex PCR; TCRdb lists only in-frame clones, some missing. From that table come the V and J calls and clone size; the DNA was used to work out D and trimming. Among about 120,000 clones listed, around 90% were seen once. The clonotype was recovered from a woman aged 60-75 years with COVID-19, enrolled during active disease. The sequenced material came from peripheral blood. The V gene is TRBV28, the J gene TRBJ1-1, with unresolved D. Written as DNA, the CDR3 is TGTGCCAGCAGTTTATCCCCCGGGTGGAGGGAGGGCACTGAAGCTTTCTTT. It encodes CASSLSPGWREGTEAFF.